Listed below are T cell receptor beta chains from one sample, sequenced in a study of T cells in localized non-small cell lung cancer. TCRdb's copy holds only in-frame clones and misses some; the assay was immunoSEQ multiplex PCR. The repertoire holds some 39,000 clones, with around 79% as singletons. Specimen: PBMCs, collected before any cancer treatment. Source of these receptors: a woman aged 35 to 70 with stage II squamous cell lung carcinoma. The CDR3 runs from the conserved cysteine through the conserved F or W. A D gene is named only where the DNA matches it firmly.

TRBJ1-2,TRBD1,TRBV6-5,CASSYYRGDNYGYTF
TRBJ2-5,-,TRBV5-4,CASSLDGSRTQYF
TRBJ1-2,-,TRBV19,CASSIEDSPTYYGYTF
TRBJ1-3,-,TRBV10-3,CAISESMGGISGNTIYF
TRBJ2-1,TRBD1,TRBV7-9,CASSPPGQGYNEQFF
TRBJ2-5,-,TRBV7-2,CASSLADQGQETQYF
TRBJ1-1,-,TRBV5-1,CASSLGGPDTEAFF
TRBJ1-1,-,TRBV11-1,CASSLARYNEAFF
TRBJ2-1,-,TRBV6-5,CASSYQILSNEQFF
TRBJ2-1,TRBD2,TRBV19,CASQSGTTLMNEQFF
TRBJ2-5,-,TRBV14,CASSPGFASQETQYF
TRBJ2-7,-,TRBV7-9,CASSLNIGENEQYF
TRBJ2-2,TRBD1,TRBV11-3,CASSLTRWDSRGTGELFF
TRBJ1-2,-,TRBV7-2,CASSLDYRAGYGYTF
TRBJ2-5,-,TRBV19,CASSIGQETQYF
TRBJ2-7,TRBD1,TRBV5-1,CASSKNPGQGSYEQYF
TRBJ2-7,TRBD2,TRBV5-6,CASQIGGAYEQYF
TRBJ1-2,TRBD1,TRBV9,CASSVDRGRDGYTF
TRBJ2-7,TRBD1,TRBV28,CASSPRGQGSSYEQYF
TRBJ1-2,-,TRBV11-3,CASSPKGAGYTF
TRBJ2-3,-,TRBV6-5,CASRGPSTDTQYF
TRBJ2-1,-,TRBV7-2,CASSFYREQFF
TRBJ1-4,-,TRBV14,CASSRGVNEKLFF
TRBJ2-1,-,TRBV20-1,CSASRGAEQFF
TRBJ1-4,-,TRBV11-2,CASSLSPGAWEKLFF
TRBJ1-1,-,TRBV6-5,CASRRDDTEAFF
TRBJ2-7,TRBD2,TRBV5-5,CASSLASGRFLHEQYF
TRBJ1-5,-,TRBV7-2,CASSRNQGLGQPQHF
TRBJ1-5,-,TRBV19,CASSTGEQTLNQPQHF
TRBJ1-5,-,TRBV5-1,CASSPGQEDQPQHF
TRBJ1-1,-,TRBV5-1,CASSLFSGDTEAFF
TRBJ2-3,-,TRBV27,CASSLMRPLSGASTDTQYF
TRBJ2-3,-,TRBV13,CASSFAGMEDTQYF
TRBJ1-2,-,TRBV6-5,CASSKDSNYGYTF
TRBJ1-4,-,TRBV19,CASSTMTGGKKKLFF
TRBJ1-1,-,TRBV6-5,CASSYWENTEAFF
TRBJ1-1,-,TRBV10-2,CAAQGHNTEAFF
TRBJ1-4,-,TRBV6-5,CASSLGRLVNEKLFF
TRBJ1-2,-,TRBV18,CASSQAGGGYTF
TRBJ2-1,TRBD2,TRBV15,CATSRDPGTTYNEQFF
TRBJ2-3,TRBD1,TRBV6-5,CASSYSTGAHTDTQYF
TRBJ1-1,-,TRBV6-4,CASSASANTEAFF
TRBJ1-6,TRBD1,TRBV10-3,CAISETGGASPLHF